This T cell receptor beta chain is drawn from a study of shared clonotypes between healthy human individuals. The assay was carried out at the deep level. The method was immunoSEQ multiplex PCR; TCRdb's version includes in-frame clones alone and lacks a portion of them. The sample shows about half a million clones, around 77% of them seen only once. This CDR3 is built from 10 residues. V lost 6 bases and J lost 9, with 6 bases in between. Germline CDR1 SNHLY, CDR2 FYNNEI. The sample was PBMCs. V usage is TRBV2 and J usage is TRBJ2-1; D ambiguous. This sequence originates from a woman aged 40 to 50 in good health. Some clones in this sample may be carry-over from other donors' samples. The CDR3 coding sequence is TGTGCCAGCAGGAATACTGAGCAGTTCTTC. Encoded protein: CASRNTEQFF.